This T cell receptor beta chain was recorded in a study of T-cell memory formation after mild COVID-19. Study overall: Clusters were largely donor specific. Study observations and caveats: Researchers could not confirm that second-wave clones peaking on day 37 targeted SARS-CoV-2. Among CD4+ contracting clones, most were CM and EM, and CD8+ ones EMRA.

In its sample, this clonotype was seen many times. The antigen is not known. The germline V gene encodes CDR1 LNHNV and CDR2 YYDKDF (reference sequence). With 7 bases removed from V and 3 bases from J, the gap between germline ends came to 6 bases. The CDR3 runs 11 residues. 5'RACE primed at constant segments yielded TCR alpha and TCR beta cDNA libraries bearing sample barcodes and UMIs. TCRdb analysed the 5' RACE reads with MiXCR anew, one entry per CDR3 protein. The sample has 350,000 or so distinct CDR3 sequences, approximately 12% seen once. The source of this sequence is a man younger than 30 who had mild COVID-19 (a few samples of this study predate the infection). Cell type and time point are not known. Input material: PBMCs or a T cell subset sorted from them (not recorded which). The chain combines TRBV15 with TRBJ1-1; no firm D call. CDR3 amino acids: CATNGDTEAFF. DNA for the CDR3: TGTGCCACCAACGGGGACACTGAAGCTTTCTTT.